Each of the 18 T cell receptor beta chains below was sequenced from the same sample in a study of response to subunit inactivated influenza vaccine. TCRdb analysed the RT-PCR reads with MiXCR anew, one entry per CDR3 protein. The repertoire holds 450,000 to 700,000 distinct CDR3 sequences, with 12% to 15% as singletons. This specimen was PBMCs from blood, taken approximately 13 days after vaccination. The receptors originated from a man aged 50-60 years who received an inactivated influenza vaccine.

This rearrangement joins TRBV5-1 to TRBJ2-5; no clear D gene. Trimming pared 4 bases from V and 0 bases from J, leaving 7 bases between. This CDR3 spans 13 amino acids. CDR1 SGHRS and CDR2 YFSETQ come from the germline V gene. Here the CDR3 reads CASSGADQETQYF. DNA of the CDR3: TGCGCCAGCAGCGGCGCAGACCAAGAGACCCAGTACTTC.

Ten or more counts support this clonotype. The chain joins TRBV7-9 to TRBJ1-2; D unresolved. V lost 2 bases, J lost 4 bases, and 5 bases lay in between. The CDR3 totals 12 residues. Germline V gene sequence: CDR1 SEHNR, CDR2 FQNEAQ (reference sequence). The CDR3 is CASSLRSYGYTF. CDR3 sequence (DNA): TGTGCCAGCAGCTTAAGGTCCTATGGCTACACCTTC. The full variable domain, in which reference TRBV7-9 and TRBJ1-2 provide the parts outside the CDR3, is DTGVSQNPRHKITKRGQNVTFRCDPISEHNRLYWYRQTLGQGPEFLTYFQNEAQLEKSRLLSDRFSAERPKGSFSTLEIQRTEQGDSAMYLCASSLRSYGYTFGSGTRLTVV.

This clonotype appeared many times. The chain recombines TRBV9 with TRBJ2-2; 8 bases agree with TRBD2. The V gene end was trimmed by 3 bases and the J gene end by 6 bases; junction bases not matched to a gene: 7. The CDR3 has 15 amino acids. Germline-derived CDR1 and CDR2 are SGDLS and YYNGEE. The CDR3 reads CASSASGGQAGELFF. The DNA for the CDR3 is TGTGCCAGCAGCGCGAGCGGGGGTCAAGCCGGGGAGCTGTTTTTT.

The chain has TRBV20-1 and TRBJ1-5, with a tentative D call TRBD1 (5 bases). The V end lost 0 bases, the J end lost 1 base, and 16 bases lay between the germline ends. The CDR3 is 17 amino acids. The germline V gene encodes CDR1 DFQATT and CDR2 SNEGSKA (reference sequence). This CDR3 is CSARDLLREGSNQPQHF. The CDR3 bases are TGCAGTGCTAGAGATCTCCTCCGGGAGGGGAGCAATCAGCCCCAGCATTTT.

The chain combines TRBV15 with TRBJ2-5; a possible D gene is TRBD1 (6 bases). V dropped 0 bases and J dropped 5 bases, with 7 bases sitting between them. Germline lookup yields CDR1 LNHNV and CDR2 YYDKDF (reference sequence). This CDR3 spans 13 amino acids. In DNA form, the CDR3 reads TGTGCCACCAGCAGAGATACAGGGGAGACCCAGTACTTC. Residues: CATSRDTGETQYF.

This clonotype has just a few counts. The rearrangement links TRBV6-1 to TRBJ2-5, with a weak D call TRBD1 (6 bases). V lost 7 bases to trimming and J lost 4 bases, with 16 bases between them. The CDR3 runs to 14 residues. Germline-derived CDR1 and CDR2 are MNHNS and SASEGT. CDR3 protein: CASTQGTLGETQYF. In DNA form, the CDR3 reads TGTGCCAGCACGCAGGGGACCCTCGGAGAGACCCAGTACTTC.

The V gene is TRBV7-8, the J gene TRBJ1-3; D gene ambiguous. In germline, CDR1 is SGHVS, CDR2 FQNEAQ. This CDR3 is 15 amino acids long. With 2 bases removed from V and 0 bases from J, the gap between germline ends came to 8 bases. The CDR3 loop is CASSLTQVSGNTIYF. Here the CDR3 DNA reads TGTGCCAGCAGCTTAACTCAGGTCTCTGGAAACACCATATATTTT.

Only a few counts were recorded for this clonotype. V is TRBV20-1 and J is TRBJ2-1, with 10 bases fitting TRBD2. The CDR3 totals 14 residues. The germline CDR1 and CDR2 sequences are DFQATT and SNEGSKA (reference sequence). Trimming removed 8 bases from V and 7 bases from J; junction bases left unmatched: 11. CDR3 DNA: TGCAGTACCTTAGCGGGAGGAAAGTGGAATGAGCAGTTCTTC. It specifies CSTLAGGKWNEQFF.

CDR3 amino acids: CASRAIYTEAFF. CDR3 bases: TGTGCCAGCAGAGCTATTTACACTGAAGCTTTCTTT. This chain connects TRBV6-2 or TRBV6-3 to TRBJ1-1; D remains ambiguous. V lost 6 bases and J 3 bases, leaving 8 bases between the germline ends. The CDR3 covers 12 residues. Germline V CDR1 and CDR2: MNHEY, SVGEGT.

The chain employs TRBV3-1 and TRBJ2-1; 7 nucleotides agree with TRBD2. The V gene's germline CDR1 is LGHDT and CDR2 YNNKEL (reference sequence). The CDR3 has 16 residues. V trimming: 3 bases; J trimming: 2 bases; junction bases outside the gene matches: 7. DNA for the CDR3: TGTGCCAGCAGCCAGCTCGGACTAGTTACCTACAATGAGCAGTTCTTC. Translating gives CASSQLGLVTYNEQFF.

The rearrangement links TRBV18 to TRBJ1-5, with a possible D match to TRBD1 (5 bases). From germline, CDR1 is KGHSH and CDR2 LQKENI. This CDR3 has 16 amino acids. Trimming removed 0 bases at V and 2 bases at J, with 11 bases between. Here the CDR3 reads CASSPPGGGGNQPQHF. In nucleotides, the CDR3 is TGTGCCAGCTCACCACCTGGGGGTGGCGGCAATCAGCCCCAGCATTTT.

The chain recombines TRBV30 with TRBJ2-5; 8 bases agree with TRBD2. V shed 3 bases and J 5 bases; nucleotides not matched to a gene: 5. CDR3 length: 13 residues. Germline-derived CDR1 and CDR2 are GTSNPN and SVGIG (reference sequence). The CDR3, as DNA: TGTGCCTGGAGCGGGGGGGCCTTGGAGACCCAGTACTTC. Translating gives CAWSGGALETQYF.

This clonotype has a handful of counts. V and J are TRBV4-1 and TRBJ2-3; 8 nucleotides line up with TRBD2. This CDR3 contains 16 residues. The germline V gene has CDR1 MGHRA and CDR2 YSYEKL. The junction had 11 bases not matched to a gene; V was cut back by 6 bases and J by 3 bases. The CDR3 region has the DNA TGCGCCAGCAGTGTTGGGCGGGGGGCGATGACAGATACGCAGTATTTT. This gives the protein CASSVGRGAMTDTQYF.

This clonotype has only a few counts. The CDR3 sequence: CASSVEQNLYNEQFF. In nucleotides, the CDR3 is TGTGCCAGCAGCGTAGAACAGAACCTATACAATGAGCAGTTCTTC. The chain recombines TRBV9 with TRBJ2-1; D is ambiguous. Germline-derived CDR1 and CDR2 are SGDLS and YYNGEE. Trimming removed 0 bases from V and 4 bases from J, with 11 bases in between. CDR3 length equals 15 residues.

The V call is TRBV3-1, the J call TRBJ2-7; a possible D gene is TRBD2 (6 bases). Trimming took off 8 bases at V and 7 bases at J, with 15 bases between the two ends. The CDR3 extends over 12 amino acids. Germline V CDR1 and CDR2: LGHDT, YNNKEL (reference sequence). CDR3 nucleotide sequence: TGTGCCAGCGGGGAGCGGGCCAGTGAGCAGTACTTC. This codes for CASGERASEQYF.

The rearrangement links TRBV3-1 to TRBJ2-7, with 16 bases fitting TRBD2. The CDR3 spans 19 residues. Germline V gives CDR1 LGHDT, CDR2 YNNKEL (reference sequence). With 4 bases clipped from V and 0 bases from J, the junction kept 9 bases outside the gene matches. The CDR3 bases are TGTGCCAGCAGCCCCTACTCGGGACTAGCGGGAGGGGTCTCCTACGAGCAGTACTTC. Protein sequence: CASSPYSGLAGGVSYEQYF.

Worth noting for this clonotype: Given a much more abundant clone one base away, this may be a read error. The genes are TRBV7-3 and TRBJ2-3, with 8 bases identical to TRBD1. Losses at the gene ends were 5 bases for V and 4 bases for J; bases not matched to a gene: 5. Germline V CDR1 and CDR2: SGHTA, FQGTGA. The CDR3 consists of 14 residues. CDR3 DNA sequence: TGTGCCAGCAGCCGACAGGGGAGCGCAGATACGCAGTATTTT. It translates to CASSRQGSADTQYF.

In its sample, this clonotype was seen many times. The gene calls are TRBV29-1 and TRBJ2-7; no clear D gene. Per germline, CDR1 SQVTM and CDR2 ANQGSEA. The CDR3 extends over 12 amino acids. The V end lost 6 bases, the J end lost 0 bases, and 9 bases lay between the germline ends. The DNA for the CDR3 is TGCAGCGTCGAACTCAACTCCTACGAGCAGTACTTC. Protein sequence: CSVELNSYEQYF.